These 10 T cell receptor beta chains were sequenced from one sample in a study of T cells after yellow fever vaccination. MiXCR was run by TCRdb on the 5' RACE reads, yielding one entry per CDR3 protein. The repertoire includes around 49,000 distinct CDR3 sequences, almost 7% of them detected once, and 15% sits in the top ten. Sequences were derived from CD8+ T cells not binding an NS4B(214-222) dextramer, sorted from PBMCs, sampled 45 days after the yellow fever booster vaccination. Every receptor here comes from a man aged 30-40 years who received the YFV17D yellow fever vaccine.

This clonotype was seen many times. This rearrangement joins TRBV6-5 to TRBJ2-7; 12 bases align to TRBD1. The germline V gene has CDR1 MNHEY and CDR2 SVGAGI. The CDR3 has 16 residues. V shed 2 bases, J shed 4 bases, and the junction held 6 bases outside the gene matches. CDR3 sequence reads: CASSYPGTGGGYEQYF. CDR3 sequence (DNA): TGTGCCAGCAGTTACCCCGGGACAGGGGGCGGGTACGAGCAGTACTTC.

This clonotype was picked up many times. This chain joins TRBV4-1 and TRBJ2-1; possibly TRBD2 for D (5 bases). The CDR3 covers 16 residues. Germline CDR1 MGHRA, CDR2 YSYEKL. Trimming removed 1 base at V and 7 bases at J, with 17 bases between. CDR3 in amino acids: CASSQGWETILNEQFF. CDR3 sequence (DNA): TGCGCCAGCAGCCAAGGGTGGGAGACTATTTTGAATGAGCAGTTCTTC.

This clonotype occurred many times. The chain recombines TRBV2 with TRBJ2-7; D might be TRBD1 (5 bases). V lost 3 bases, J lost 6 bases, and 9 bases lay in between. CDR3 length equals 12 residues. Germline CDR1 is SNHLY and CDR2 is FYNNEI. The CDR3 DNA follows: TGTGCCAGCAGTGATGTGGGGCTCGAGCAGTACTTC. Protein sequence: CASSDVGLEQYF.

This clonotype was found many times. The chain joins TRBV11-3 to TRBJ2-1; weak D call: TRBD1 (5 bases). The CDR3 is 16 amino acids. The germline V gene encodes CDR1 SGHNT and CDR2 YENEEA. Between the trimmed V and J ends, which lost 4 bases and 4 bases, there was a span of 17 bases. CDR3 residues: CASSSSSRAAYNEQFF. The DNA of the CDR3 is TGTGCCAGCAGCTCCAGTTCCAGGGCGGCGTACAATGAGCAGTTCTTC.

At least ten counts were recorded for this clonotype. The chain combines TRBV25-1 with TRBJ2-7; the match to TRBD1 covers 7 bases. Germline lookup yields CDR1 MGHDK and CDR2 SYGVNS. The CDR3 extends over 13 amino acids. Trimming at V came to 8 bases and at J to 7 bases, leaving 11 bases not matched to a gene. The CDR3 is CASRRGTVSEQYF. CDR3 in DNA: TGTGCCAGCCGACGTGGGACAGTCTCGGAGCAGTACTTC.

This clonotype was seen ten or more times. The rearrangement joins TRBV7-9 to TRBJ1-2; the match to TRBD1 covers 7 bases. This CDR3 spans 12 amino acids. V trimming: 5 bases; J trimming: 8 bases; junction bases outside the gene matches: 5. The V gene's germline CDR1 is SEHNR and CDR2 FQNEAQ (reference sequence). For the CDR3, the DNA is TGTGCCAGCAGCCGGGGACAGCCGGGCTACACCTTC. This translates into CASSRGQPGYTF.

This clonotype was recorded many times. The gene calls are TRBV7-9 and TRBJ2-7; D perhaps matches TRBD1 (5 bases). Trimming removed 1 base from V and 2 bases from J, with 6 bases in between. Germline CDR1 SEHNR, CDR2 FQNEAQ (reference sequence). CDR3 length: 13 amino acids. This chain's CDR3 is CASSLEGAYEQYF. The CDR3 region has the DNA TGTGCCAGCAGCTTAGAAGGGGCCTACGAGCAGTACTTC.

This clonotype was observed many times. V is TRBV12-3 or TRBV12-4 and J is TRBJ2-7; the match to TRBD2 covers 11 bases. J gave up 1 base and V 5 bases, and 4 bases lay outside the gene matches. The CDR3 is 15 residues long. As DNA, the CDR3 is TGTGCCAGCAGTACCCGACTAGCGGGATCCTACGAGCAGTACTTC. It codes for CASSTRLAGSYEQYF.

V gene TRBV12-5 combines with J gene TRBJ2-1; 11 bases are shared with TRBD2. The CDR3 spans 15 residues. Germline V lookup: CDR1 LGHNT, CDR2 FRNRAP. The junction had 3 bases not matched to a gene; V was cut back by 4 bases and J by 4 bases. In DNA, the CDR3 is TGTGCTAGTGGTTCCGGGACTAGCGGATACAATGAGCAGTTCTTC. Amino acids: CASGSGTSGYNEQFF.

This clonotype was found many times. CDR3 sequence: CASSLPGTGNYNEQFF. The CDR3 DNA is TGTGCCAGCAGTTTACCCGGGACAGGAAACTACAATGAGCAGTTCTTC. The chain links TRBV28 to TRBJ2-1; 8 bases align to TRBD1. CDR3 length equals 16 residues. Unmatched junction bases numbered 6, after V lost 2 bases and J lost 3 bases. In germline, CDR1 is MDHEN, CDR2 SYDVKM.